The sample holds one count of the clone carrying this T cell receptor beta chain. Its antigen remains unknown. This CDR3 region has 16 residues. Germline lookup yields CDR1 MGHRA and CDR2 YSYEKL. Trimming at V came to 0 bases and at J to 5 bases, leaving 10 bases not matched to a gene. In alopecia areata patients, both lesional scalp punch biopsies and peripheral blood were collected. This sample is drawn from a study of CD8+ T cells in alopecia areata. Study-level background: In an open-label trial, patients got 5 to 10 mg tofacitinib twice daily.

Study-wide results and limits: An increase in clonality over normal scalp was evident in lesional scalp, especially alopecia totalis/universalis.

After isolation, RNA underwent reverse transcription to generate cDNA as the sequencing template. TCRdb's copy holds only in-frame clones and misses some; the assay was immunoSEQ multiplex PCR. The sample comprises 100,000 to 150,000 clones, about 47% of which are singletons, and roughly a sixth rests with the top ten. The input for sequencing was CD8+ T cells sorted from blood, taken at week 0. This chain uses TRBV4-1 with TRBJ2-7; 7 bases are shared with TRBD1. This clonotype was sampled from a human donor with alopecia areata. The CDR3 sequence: CASSQDTGESTHEQYF. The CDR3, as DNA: TGCGCCAGCAGCCAAGATACAGGGGAAAGCACCCACGAGCAGTACTTC.